These T cell receptor beta chains were read from a single sample in a study of breast tumors, draining lymph nodes, adjacent tissues. Each CDR3 protein gets one entry after TCRdb re-called the multiplex PCR reads with MiXCR. The table shows about 200,000 distinct CDR3 sequences, with around a third occurring only once. Sequenced sample: axillary lymph node tissue. All receptors derive from a female donor with breast cancer. Some clones in this sample may be carry-over from other donors' samples. CDR3s include the opening cysteine and the closing phenylalanine or tryptophan. A D gene is named only where the DNA matches it firmly. Clone size is stated in some rows and not others, as once, few, many or a class when expanded.

J gene: TRBJ1-6; clone size: many; D gene: .; V gene: TRBV19; CDR3 DNA: TGTGCCAGTAGTATTACCGCGGGTCGAGGGAATTCACCCCTCCACTTT; CDR3 protein: CASSITAGRGNSPLHF
J gene: TRBJ2-3; clone size: many; D gene: TRBD2; V gene: TRBV2; CDR3 DNA: TGTGCCAGCAGACCAACTAGCGGGGGGGCCCCTGCTACGCAGTATTTT; CDR3 protein: CASRPTSGGAPATQYF
J gene: TRBJ2-7; clone size: .; D gene: .; V gene: TRBV7-2; CDR3 DNA: .; CDR3 protein: CASSFYICSAVSLSGEYEQYF
J gene: TRBJ2-1; clone size: many; D gene: TRBD2; V gene: TRBV20-1; CDR3 DNA: TGCAGTGCTAGAGATGTGGGGGGGAGCTCCTACAATGAGCAGTTCTTC; CDR3 protein: CSARDVGGSSYNEQFF
J gene: TRBJ2-2; clone size: .; D gene: TRBD2; V gene: TRBV28; CDR3 DNA: TGTGCCAGCAAACCTAGCGGGAGGCACACCGGGGAGCTGTTTTTT; CDR3 protein: CASKPSGRHTGELFF
J gene: TRBJ1-1; clone size: .; D gene: .; V gene: TRBV11-2; CDR3 DNA: TGTGCCAGCTCACCCCCGACTGGTAACACTGAAGCTTTCTTC; CDR3 protein: CASSPPTGNTEAFF
J gene: TRBJ1-1; clone size: .; D gene: .; V gene: TRBV5-4; CDR3 DNA: TGTGCCAGCAGCTCTATGGGGGTGAACACTGAAGCTTTCTTT; CDR3 protein: CASSSMGVNTEAFF
J gene: TRBJ2-7; clone size: many; D gene: .; V gene: TRBV4-3; CDR3 DNA: TGCGCCAGCAGCCAAGATAGGGGGTACGAGCAGTACTTC; CDR3 protein: CASSQDRGYEQYF
J gene: TRBJ1-3; clone size: .; D gene: .; V gene: TRBV15; CDR3 DNA: TGTGCCACCAGCAGCTTAGTGGGCTCTGGAAACACCATATATTTT; CDR3 protein: CATSSLVGSGNTIYF
J gene: TRBJ1-2; clone size: many; D gene: TRBD1; V gene: TRBV12-3/TRBV12-4; CDR3 DNA: TGTGCCAGCAGTTTAGCGACAGGGAAAGGAGCTAACTATGGCTACACCTTC; CDR3 protein: CASSLATGKGANYGYTF
J gene: TRBJ1-2; clone size: many; D gene: .; V gene: TRBV18; CDR3 DNA: TGTGCCAGCTCACCACCCGAGGGAGGCTATGGCTACACCTTC; CDR3 protein: CASSPPEGGYGYTF
J gene: TRBJ2-3; clone size: .; D gene: TRBD2; V gene: TRBV7-2; CDR3 DNA: TGTGCCACCTTACCGGGCCCCGACAGCGGGAGTACCGATACGCAGTATTTT; CDR3 protein: CATLPGPDSGSTDTQYF
J gene: TRBJ1-2; clone size: many; D gene: .; V gene: TRBV12-3/TRBV12-4; CDR3 DNA: TGTGCCAGCAGTGCATCTAACTATGGCTACACCTTC; CDR3 protein: CASSASNYGYTF
J gene: TRBJ1-1; clone size: .; D gene: .; V gene: TRBV9; CDR3 DNA: TGTGCCAGCAGCGCCCCAGGGTCGGAGAACACTGAAGCTTTCTTT; CDR3 protein: CASSAPGSENTEAFF
J gene: TRBJ2-1; clone size: .; D gene: .; V gene: TRBV5-1; CDR3 DNA: TGCGCCAGCAGCTTGCAGGATAGCTCCTACGATGAGCAGTTCTTC; CDR3 protein: CASSLQDSSYDEQFF
J gene: TRBJ2-3; clone size: many; D gene: TRBD2; V gene: TRBV20-1; CDR3 DNA: TGCAGTGCTGGGGGCCGTCTAGCGGGCTTCACAGATACGCAGTATTTT; CDR3 protein: CSAGGRLAGFTDTQYF
J gene: TRBJ1-1; clone size: few; D gene: TRBD1; V gene: TRBV19; CDR3 DNA: TGTGCCAGTAGTTCGAGGGGGCGCGTAACTGAAGCTTTCTTT; CDR3 protein: CASSSRGRVTEAFF
J gene: TRBJ2-1; clone size: .; D gene: .; V gene: TRBV6-2/TRBV6-3; CDR3 DNA: TGTGCCAGCAGTTACGGCGGTCCCCCAAATGAGCAGTTCTTC; CDR3 protein: CASSYGGPPNEQFF
J gene: TRBJ1-2; clone size: .; D gene: .; V gene: TRBV7-9; CDR3 DNA: TGTGCCAGCAGCTTCACCTCTAGCGGGAGGGCCGGGGGTCCCCCTAACTATGGCTACACCTTC; CDR3 protein: CASSFTSSGRAGGPPNYGYTF
J gene: TRBJ1-5; clone size: many; D gene: .; V gene: TRBV11-2; CDR3 DNA: TGTGCCAGCAGCAAAGGCCGGGGGGTTTATAGCAATCAGCCCCAGCATTTT; CDR3 protein: CASSKGRGVYSNQPQHF
J gene: TRBJ2-1; clone size: .; D gene: TRBD1; V gene: TRBV30; CDR3 DNA: TGTGCCTGGAGTACGGGACAGGGCTACAATGAGCAGTTCTTC; CDR3 protein: CAWSTGQGYNEQFF
J gene: TRBJ2-1; clone size: .; D gene: TRBD2; V gene: TRBV20-1; CDR3 DNA: TGCAGTGCCGGCCTTAGGACTAGCGGGACTCTCAATGGGCAGTTCTTT; CDR3 protein: CSAGLRTSGTLNGQFF
J gene: TRBJ2-3; clone size: many; D gene: TRBD2; V gene: TRBV20-1; CDR3 DNA: TGCAGTGCTACTTCCACTAGCGGGGCGCCCGGGACGCAGTATTTT; CDR3 protein: CSATSTSGAPGTQYF
J gene: TRBJ1-1; clone size: .; D gene: .; V gene: TRBV18; CDR3 DNA: TGTGCCAGCTCACAAGAAAAGGGGGCTTTCTTT; CDR3 protein: CASSQEKGAFF
J gene: TRBJ2-5; clone size: .; D gene: .; V gene: TRBV7-9; CDR3 DNA: TGTGCCAGCAGCCCCCGGACCCAGTACTTC; CDR3 protein: CASSPRTQYF
J gene: TRBJ2-7; clone size: many; D gene: .; V gene: TRBV7-9; CDR3 DNA: TGTGCCAGCAGCTTAATGCTCGGAGGCGAGCAGTACTTC; CDR3 protein: CASSLMLGGEQYF
J gene: TRBJ2-1; clone size: few; D gene: .; V gene: TRBV27; CDR3 DNA: TGTGCCAGCAGTTTATCTGGCTGGAATGAGCAGTTCTTC; CDR3 protein: CASSLSGWNEQFF
J gene: TRBJ2-1; clone size: many; D gene: .; V gene: TRBV10-3; CDR3 DNA: TGTGCCATCAGTGGATTAGCGGAGGCTTACAATGAGCAGTTCTTC; CDR3 protein: CAISGLAEAYNEQFF
J gene: TRBJ2-3; clone size: many; D gene: .; V gene: TRBV19; CDR3 DNA: TGTGCCAGTAGTATAGGAAGCGGTGGAGATACGCAGTATTTT; CDR3 protein: CASSIGSGGDTQYF